The clone carrying this T cell receptor beta chain came up once. Measured with immunoSEQ multiplex PCR; TCRdb has only the in-frame clones, and not every one. The sample has hundreds of thousands of clones, 80% to 90% seen once. This entry is derived from a study of blood T cell repertoires in COVID-19. At the level of the study: Samples taken during acute and convalescent COVID-19 were collected in the United States, Italy and Spain.

CDR3 length equals 11 residues. Trimming cost V 3 bases and J 11 bases, with 11 bases left between them. Germline V gives CDR1 SGHRS, CDR2 YFSETQ. The sequencing input was peripheral blood. The TCR originated in a woman aged 25 to 39 with active or convalescent COVID-19. The V and J genes are TRBV5-1 and TRBJ1-1; D perhaps matches TRBD1 (5 bases). CDR3 loop: CASSSGGTAFF. For the CDR3, the DNA is TGCGCCAGCAGCTCCGGGGGGACTGCTTTCTTT.